This entry lists 10 T cell receptor beta chains sequenced from one sample in a study of blood T cell repertoires in COVID-19. Produced via immunoSEQ multiplex PCR; TCRdb's table is partial and in-frame only. The sample yields some 87,000 clones, more than 70% seen once. The sequenced sample consisted of peripheral blood. These receptors came from a human donor in a cohort sampled during active COVID-19.

The chain couples TRBV4-1 to TRBJ2-7, with 8 bases lining up with TRBD1. The germline CDR1 and CDR2 sequences are MGHRA and YSYEKL. V shed 0 bases, J shed 0 bases, and the junction held 4 bases outside the gene matches. This CDR3 comprises 16 residues. The DNA of the CDR3 is TGCGCCAGCAGCCAAGATTGGGACAGGTACTCCTACGAGCAGTACTTC. This encodes CASSQDWDRYSYEQYF.

The chain links TRBV6-5 to TRBJ1-1; the D gene is possibly TRBD1 (5 bases). From germline, CDR1 is MNHEY and CDR2 SVGAGI. The V gene lost 6 bases and the J gene lost 1 base, with 15 bases spanning the gap. This CDR3 spans 15 amino acids. The CDR3 sequence: CASSPRQGRNTEAFF. The CDR3 DNA sequence: TGTGCCAGCAGCCCCCGCCAGGGAAGGAACACTGAAGCTTTCTTT.

CDR3 region: CASSEAISGNTIYF. The CDR3 DNA sequence: TGCGCCAGCAGTGAAGCAATTTCTGGAAACACCATATATTTT. This chain uses TRBV10-2 with TRBJ1-3; no clear D. Per germline, CDR1 WSHSY and CDR2 SAAADI. Trimming took off 3 bases at V and 1 base at J, with 7 bases between the two ends. The CDR3 length is 14 residues.

The chain combines TRBV19 with TRBJ2-2; a possible D gene is TRBD2 (6 bases). This CDR3 is 15 amino acids long. CDR1 is LNHDA, CDR2 SQIVND, per germline (reference sequence). Trimming removed 5 bases from V and 1 base from J, with 11 bases in between. The CDR3 loop is CASSRAGLNTGELFF. The CDR3 DNA reads TGTGCCAGTAGTCGCGCGGGGCTGAACACCGGGGAGCTGTTTTTT.

This clone appeared once. The V call is TRBV28, the J call TRBJ1-4, with a possible D match to TRBD1 (6 bases). Trimming took 8 bases from V and 0 from J, leaving 16 bases between them. The CDR3 contains 16 residues. Germline V gene lookup returns CDR1 MDHEN and CDR2 SYDVKM. The CDR3 DNA sequence: TGTGCCAGCCGTACAGGGAAGTTCGCAACTAATGAAAAACTGTTTTTT. Amino acid sequence: CASRTGKFATNEKLFF.

This clone was observed a single time. The chain employs TRBV6-2 or TRBV6-3 and TRBJ1-5, with a possible D match to TRBD1 (5 bases). CDR3 length equals 15 residues. V was shortened by 2 bases and J by 3 bases, with 11 bases between the two germline ends. The V gene's germline CDR1 is MNHEY and CDR2 SVGEGT. CDR3 loop: CASSYIQGNNQPQHF. In DNA, the CDR3 is TGTGCCAGCAGTTACATCCAGGGAAACAATCAGCCCCAGCATTTT.

This chain links TRBV6-1 with TRBJ1-6, with 7 bases identical to TRBD1. The CDR3 loop spans 15 amino acids. Germline assignment: CDR1 MNHNS and CDR2 SASEGT. Germline trimming cut 3 bases from V and 9 bases from J; bases unmatched to any gene: 8. The CDR3 region has the DNA TGTGCCAGCAGTGACCTACAGGGGCAGGGTTCACCCCTCCACTTT. It codes for CASSDLQGQGSPLHF.

The chain carries TRBV25-1 and TRBJ2-1; TRBD1 matches at 9 bases. The CDR3 has 16 amino acids. Unmatched junction bases numbered 11, after V lost 3 bases and J lost 8 bases. Per germline, CDR1 MGHDK and CDR2 SYGVNS. Here the CDR3 DNA reads TGTGCCAGCAGTGATCGTCCCGGGACAGGGACGCATGAGCAGTTCTTC. As protein: CASSDRPGTGTHEQFF. Drawing the rest from reference TRBV25-1 and TRBJ2-1, the complete variable domain is EADIYQTPRYLVIGTGKKITLECSQTMGHDKMYWYQQDPGMELHLIHYSYGVNSTEKGDLSSESTVSRIRTEHFPLTLESARPSHTSQYLCASSDRPGTGTHEQFFGPGTRLTVL.

J is TRBJ2-7 and V is TRBV5-1, with 9 bases lining up with TRBD2. This CDR3 spans 19 amino acids. The J segment lost 3 bases and the V segment lost 0 bases, leaving 16 bases of the junction unmatched. Germline V gene data show CDR1 as SGHRS and CDR2 as YFSETQ. The CDR3 DNA reads TGCGCCAGCAGCTTGGAAGGCAGCGGGGGGACCCTTTCAGTCTACGAGCAGTACTTC. Protein: CASSLEGSGGTLSVYEQYF.

This clone was detected once. J is TRBJ1-4 and V is TRBV7-2, with unresolved D. V was pared by 1 base and J by 7 bases, with 7 bases between. The germline CDR1 and CDR2 sequences are SGHTA and FQGNSA. CDR3 length: 13 amino acids. The DNA of the CDR3 is TGTGCCAGCAGCTTAGGCGCGAGTGAAAAACTGTTTTTT. Protein sequence: CASSLGASEKLFF.